This TCR beta chain came from a study of HIV-infected patients and healthy controls. TCRdb recomputed calls from the 5' RACE reads with MiXCR, one row per CDR3 protein. The sample shows around 67,000 distinct CDR3 sequences, about a sixth of them seen only once. Trimming took 3 bases from V and 4 from J, leaving 12 bases between them. Germline V gene sequence: CDR1 SGHAT, CDR2 FQNNGV. This CDR3 is 14 amino acids long. The sample holds a few counts of this clonotype. The clonotype originates from a human donor in good health. The material sequenced was CD4+ T cells from blood. The chain recombines TRBV11-2 with TRBJ1-1; D is undetermined. The CDR3 DNA is TGTGCCAGCAGCTTCAAACCGGCGCCCACTGAAGCTTTCTTT. It is translated as CASSFKPAPTEAFF.